This TCR beta chain was obtained from a study of T cell responses to AZD1222 COVID-19 vaccine. Study-level background: Second-dose recipients at about 4 or about 12 weeks were treated as one pooled group.

The CDR3 is made up of 13 amino acids. Looked up from germline, CDR1 is LGHNA and CDR2 is YNFKEQ. Between the trimmed V and J ends, which lost 4 bases and 4 bases, there was a span of 10 bases. Points from the study as a whole: Clonal diversity was possibly underestimated, and white British individuals and females predominated among donors. Dominant at 160-218 and 743-854, vaccine-associated CD4 TCRs also spanned spike. Per reports, nearly half of all spike-specific TCRs target regions that are unmutated in variants.

Using immunoSEQ multiplex PCR, the repertoire was profiled, and TCRdb retains in-frame clones only, with some absent. This sample has over 150,000 clones; roughly 90% occur once, and the top ten carry around 5.9%. Concerning this clone: The antigen is undetermined.

This sequence originates from an adult in good health. The rearrangement links TRBV4-2 to TRBJ1-2; perhaps TRBD1 as D (5 bases). Specimen: peripheral blood, collected on day 0 of AZD1222 vaccination. The CDR3 nucleotides read TGTGCCAGCAGCCCCGGGGGGATCTATGGCTACACCTTC. Protein sequence: CASSPGGIYGYTF.